This T cell receptor beta chain appears in the sequencing data of a study of kidney transplant recipient with SARS-CoV-2 infection. There are many counts of this clonotype. In TCRdb, the reads were re-called with MiXCR into one record per CDR3 protein. Of 200,000 to 250,000 distinct CDR3 sequences in the sample, 25% to 35% were seen once. Trimming removed 5 bases from V and 4 bases from J, with 23 bases in between. The CDR3 is 17 residues long. Looked up from germline, CDR1 is WSHSY and CDR2 is SAAADI. The specimen was a blood sample, collected at baseline and on day 111 from a kidney transplant recipient. This receptor was obtained from a male patient aged 25-45 years who had COVID-19 and was a kidney transplant recipient. Certain T cells may be donor cells from the graft. The gene calls are TRBV10-2 and TRBJ1-2; no firm D call. The chain's CDR3 is CASSLANTSRKTYGYTF. In DNA form, the CDR3 reads TGCGCCAGCAGTCTTGCCAACACTTCTAGAAAGACCTATGGCTACACCTTC.